This TCR beta chain was identified during a study of blood T cell repertoires in COVID-19. On the study more broadly: From the United States, Italy and Spain came samples of acute and convalescent COVID-19. T cells, B-cell-depleted T cells, or PBMCs provided the cDNA or gDNA that served as material.

Those enrolled in Seattle joined during active infection and were followed longitudinally afterward. The protocol was immunoSEQ multiplex PCR, while the TCRdb copy is restricted to in-frame clones and leaves out a portion. The sample gives around 370,000 clones, about 88% of which show up once; around 7.9% is in the top ten. This clonotype originated in an older woman with COVID-19, enrolled during active disease. The sequencing sample was made of peripheral blood.

The CDR3 loop reads CASTPPGGYGYTF. In DNA, the CDR3 is TGTGCCAGCACCCCCCCCGGGGGTTATGGCTACACCTTC. The chain recombines TRBV9 with TRBJ1-2; possibly TRBD1 for D (5 bases). V was pared by 6 bases and J by 5 bases, with 14 bases between. The CDR3 spans 13 residues. Germline V gene sequence: CDR1 SGDLS, CDR2 YYNGEE.